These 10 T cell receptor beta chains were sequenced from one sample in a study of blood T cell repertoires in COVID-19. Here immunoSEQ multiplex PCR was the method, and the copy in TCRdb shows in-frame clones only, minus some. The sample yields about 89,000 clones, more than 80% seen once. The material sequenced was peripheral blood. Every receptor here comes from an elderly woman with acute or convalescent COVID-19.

This CDR3 is CSVARGTYEQYF. The CDR3 coding sequence is TGCAGCGTTGCTAGGGGAACCTACGAGCAGTACTTC. The chain links TRBV29-1 to TRBJ2-7, with D possibly being TRBD1 (5 bases). The V gene's germline CDR1 is SQVTM and CDR2 ANQGSEA. CDR3 length: 12 residues. The V end was cut by 4 bases, the J end by 2 bases, with 9 bases between.

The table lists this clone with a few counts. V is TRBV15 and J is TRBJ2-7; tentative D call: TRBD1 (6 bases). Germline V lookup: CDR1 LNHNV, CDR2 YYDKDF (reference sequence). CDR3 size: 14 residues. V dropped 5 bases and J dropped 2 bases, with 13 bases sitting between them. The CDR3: CATSAGAEPYEQYF. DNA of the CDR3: TGTGCCACCAGCGCAGGGGCAGAACCCTACGAGCAGTACTTC.

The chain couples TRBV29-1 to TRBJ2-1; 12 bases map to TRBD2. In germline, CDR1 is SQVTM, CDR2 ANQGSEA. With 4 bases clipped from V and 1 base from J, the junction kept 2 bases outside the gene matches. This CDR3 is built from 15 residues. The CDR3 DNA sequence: TGCAGCGTTGCAGGACTAGCGGGGTCCTACAATGAGCAGTTCTTC. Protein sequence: CSVAGLAGSYNEQFF.

Here the CDR3 reads CASYLGGGKDSPLHF. CDR3 nucleotide sequence: TGTGCCAGCTACTTGGGGGGGGGAAAGGATTCACCCCTCCACTTT. The chain recombines TRBV18 with TRBJ1-6; D perhaps matches TRBD1 (5 bases). V shed 7 bases and J shed 8 bases, with 18 bases lying between them. The CDR3 covers 15 residues. The V gene's germline CDR1 is KGHSH and CDR2 LQKENI.

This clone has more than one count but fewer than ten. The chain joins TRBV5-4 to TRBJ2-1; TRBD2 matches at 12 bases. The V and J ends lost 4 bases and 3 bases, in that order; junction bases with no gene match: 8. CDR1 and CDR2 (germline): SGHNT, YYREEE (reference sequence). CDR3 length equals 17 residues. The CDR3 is CASSLGLAGNVYNEQFF. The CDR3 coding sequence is TGTGCCAGCAGCCTCGGACTAGCGGGAAATGTCTACAATGAGCAGTTCTTC.

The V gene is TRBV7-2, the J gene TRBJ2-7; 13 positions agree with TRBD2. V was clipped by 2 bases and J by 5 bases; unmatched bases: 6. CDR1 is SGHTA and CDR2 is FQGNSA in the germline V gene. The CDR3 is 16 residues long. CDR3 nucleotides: TGTGCCAGCAGCTTATTTCCGGGACTAGCGGGAAACGAGCAGTACTTC. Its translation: CASSLFPGLAGNEQYF.

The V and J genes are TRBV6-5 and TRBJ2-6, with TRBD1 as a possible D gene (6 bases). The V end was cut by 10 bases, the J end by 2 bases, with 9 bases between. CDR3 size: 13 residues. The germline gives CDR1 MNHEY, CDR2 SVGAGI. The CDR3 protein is CATQGPGANVLTF. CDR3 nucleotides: TGTGCCACACAGGGACCTGGGGCCAACGTCCTGACTTTC.

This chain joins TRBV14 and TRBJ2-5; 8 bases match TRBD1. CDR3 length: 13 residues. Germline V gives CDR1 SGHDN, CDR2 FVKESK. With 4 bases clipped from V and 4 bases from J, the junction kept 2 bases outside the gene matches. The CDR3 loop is CASSRTGIETQYF. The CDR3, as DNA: TGTGCCAGCAGCCGGACAGGGATAGAGACCCAGTACTTC.

The CDR3 DNA sequence: TGCGCCAGCAGCGAGGAGGGGACAGCAGGGTATGGCTACACCTTC. Encoded protein: CASSEEGTAGYGYTF. The V gene is TRBV5-1, the J gene TRBJ1-2; TRBD1 agrees at 7 bases. Germline-derived CDR1 and CDR2 are SGHRS and YFSETQ. Losses at the gene ends were 4 bases for V and 5 bases for J; bases not matched to a gene: 11. This CDR3 spans 15 amino acids.

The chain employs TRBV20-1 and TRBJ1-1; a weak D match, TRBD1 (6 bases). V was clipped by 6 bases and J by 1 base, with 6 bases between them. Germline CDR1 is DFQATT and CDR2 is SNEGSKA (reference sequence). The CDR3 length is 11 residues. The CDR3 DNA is TGCAGTGCGGACAGGAACACTGAAGCTTTCTTT. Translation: CSADRNTEAFF.